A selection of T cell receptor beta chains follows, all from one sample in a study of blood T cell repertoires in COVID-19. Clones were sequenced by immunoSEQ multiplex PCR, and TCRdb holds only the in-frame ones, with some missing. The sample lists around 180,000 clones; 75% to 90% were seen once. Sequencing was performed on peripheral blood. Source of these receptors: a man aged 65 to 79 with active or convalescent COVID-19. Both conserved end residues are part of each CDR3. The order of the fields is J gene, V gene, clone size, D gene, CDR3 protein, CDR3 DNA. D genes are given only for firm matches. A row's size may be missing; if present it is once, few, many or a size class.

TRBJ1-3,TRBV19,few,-,CASSLGLPSGNTIYF,TGTGCCAGTAGTCTCGGACTGCCTTCTGGAAACACCATATATTTT
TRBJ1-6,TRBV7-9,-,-,CASSLGDGVRASPLHF,TGTGCCAGCAGCTTAGGTGACGGTGTGAGGGCTTCACCCCTCCACTTT
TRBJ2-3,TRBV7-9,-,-,CASRFHTDTQYF,TGTGCCAGCAGGTTCCACACAGATACGCAGTATTTT
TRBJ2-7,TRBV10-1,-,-,CASSEELRGGQYF,TGCGCCAGCAGTGAGGAGCTTCGAGGGGGGCAGTACTTC
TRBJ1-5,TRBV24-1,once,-,CATSDGRGWEQPQHF,TGTGCCACCAGTGACGGCCGGGGTTGGGAGCAGCCCCAGCATTTT
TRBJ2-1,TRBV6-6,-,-,CASTLGQYNEQFF,TGTGCCAGCACCCTCGGACAGTACAATGAGCAGTTCTTC
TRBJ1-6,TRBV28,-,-,CASSAPRGGITGNSPLHF,TGTGCCAGCAGTGCCCCCCGGGGGGGGATAACGGGGAATTCACCCCTCCACTTT
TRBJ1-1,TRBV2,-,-,CASSMAAEAFF,TGTGCCAGCAGTATGGCGGCAGAAGCTTTCTTT
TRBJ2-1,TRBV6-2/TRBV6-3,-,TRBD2,CASSWTSLNEQFF,TGTGCCAGCAGTTGGACTAGCCTCAATGAGCAGTTCTTC
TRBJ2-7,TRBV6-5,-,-,CASGHSYEQYF,TGTGCCAGCGGCCACTCCTACGAGCAGTACTTC
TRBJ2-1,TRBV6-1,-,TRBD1,CASSVTWDRRNNEQFF,TGTGCCAGCAGTGTAACCTGGGACAGGAGAAACAATGAGCAGTTCTTC